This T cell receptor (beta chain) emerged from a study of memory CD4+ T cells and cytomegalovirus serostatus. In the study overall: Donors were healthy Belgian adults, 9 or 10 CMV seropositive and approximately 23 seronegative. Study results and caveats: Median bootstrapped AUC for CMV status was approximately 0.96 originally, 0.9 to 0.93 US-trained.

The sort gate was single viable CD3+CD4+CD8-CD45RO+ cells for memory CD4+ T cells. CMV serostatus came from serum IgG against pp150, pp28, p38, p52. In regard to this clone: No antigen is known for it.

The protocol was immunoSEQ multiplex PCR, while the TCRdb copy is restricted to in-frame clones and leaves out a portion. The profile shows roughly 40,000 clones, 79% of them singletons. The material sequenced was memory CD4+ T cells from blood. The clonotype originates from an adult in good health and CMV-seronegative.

The CDR3 bases are TGTGCCAGCAGAGACACGGGGAACTATGGCTACACCTTC. Protein sequence: CASRDTGNYGYTF. This rearrangement joins TRBV6-5 to TRBJ1-2; D uncertain. V was trimmed by 6 bases and J by 2 bases, leaving 10 bases between them. Germline CDR1 is MNHEY and CDR2 is SVGAGI. This CDR3 spans 13 amino acids.